Presented here are 27 T cell receptor beta chains from one specimen sequenced in a study of long-term antiretroviral therapy in people with HIV. Assay version v3.0 of immunoSEQ was used, and it was run at survey level. Only in-frame clones appear in the TCRdb table, and some are missing; sequencing was by immunoSEQ multiplex PCR. The sample lists 25,000 to 40,000 clones, about 96% occurring once. The source was unsorted PBMCs, collected around 6.6 years after starting antiretroviral therapy. The receptors derive from a man aged 30 to 45 with HIV.

The chain links TRBV30 to TRBJ1-5; a possible D gene is TRBD1 (5 bases). The CDR3 loop spans 14 amino acids. V was cut by 2 bases and J by 5 bases, with 13 bases left in between. Per germline, CDR1 GTSNPN and CDR2 SVGIG (reference sequence). This CDR3 is CAWSIGTGDQPQHF. DNA for the CDR3: TGTGCCTGGAGTATCGGGACGGGAGATCAGCCCCAGCATTTT.

This clone was picked up one time. The V and J genes are TRBV2 and TRBJ1-1; D uncertain. This CDR3 comprises 13 residues. Trimming took 1 base from V and 2 from J, leaving 5 bases between them. The germline CDR1 and CDR2 sequences are SNHLY and FYNNEI. The CDR3 is CASSEDSNTEAFF. CDR3 nucleotides: TGTGCCAGCAGTGAAGACAGCAACACTGAAGCTTTCTTT.

V usage is TRBV20-1 and J usage is TRBJ2-7; 8 nucleotides match TRBD2. The CDR3 length is 11 residues. V lost 7 bases to trimming and J lost 5 bases; unmatched junction nucleotides: 4. The germline V gene encodes CDR1 DFQATT and CDR2 SNEGSKA (reference sequence). Here the CDR3 DNA reads TGCAGTGGGGATAGCGGGGACGAGCAGTACTTC. This encodes CSGDSGDEQYF.

The rearrangement links TRBV21-1 to TRBJ2-1. TRBV21-1 is assigned pseudogene status. The CDR3 has 14 residues. In DNA, the CDR3 is TGTGCCAGCAGGACCAATAGCTCCTACAATGAGCAGTTCTTC. This translates into CASRTNSSYNEQFF.

The chain combines TRBV11-2 with TRBJ1-2; 8 bases are shared with TRBD1. The CDR3 is 13 amino acids. Germline V lookup: CDR1 SGHAT, CDR2 FQNNGV. After removal of 5 bases from V and 6 bases from J, the junction contained 5 bases not matched to a gene. This CDR3 is CASSVNRGDGYTF. The CDR3 DNA sequence: TGTGCCAGCAGCGTCAACAGGGGGGATGGCTACACCTTC.

The CDR3 loop reads CASSASWGTDTQYF. CDR3 bases: TGTGCCAGCAGCGCGAGTTGGGGCACAGATACGCAGTATTTT. The chain couples TRBV7-2 to TRBJ2-3; the D is unclear. CDR1 and CDR2 from the germline V gene are SGHTA and FQGNSA. This CDR3 spans 14 amino acids. Trimming took off 5 bases at V and 1 base at J, with 10 bases between the two ends.

The rearrangement uses TRBV25-1 and TRBJ1-1; tentative D call: TRBD1 (6 bases). The CDR3 consists of 12 residues. Germline lookup yields CDR1 MGHDK and CDR2 SYGVNS. The V and J ends lost 3 bases and 4 bases respectively, with 6 bases between them. The CDR3 here is CASSDRGTEAFF. In DNA form, the CDR3 reads TGTGCCAGCAGTGACAGGGGCACTGAAGCTTTCTTT.

The chain uses TRBV6-1 and TRBJ1-5; tentative D call: TRBD1 (5 bases). V lost 3 bases and J lost 2, with 8 bases in between. Germline CDR1 and CDR2: MNHNS and SASEGT. The CDR3 is 14 residues long. CDR3 amino acids: CASSDRVGNQPQHF. The CDR3 nucleotides read TGTGCCAGCAGTGACAGGGTGGGCAATCAGCCCCAGCATTTT.

V is TRBV4-2 and J is TRBJ2-7; 11 nucleotides line up with TRBD2. V lost 5 bases to trimming and J lost 7 bases; unmatched junction nucleotides: 16. In germline, CDR1 is LGHNA, CDR2 YNFKEQ. The CDR3 covers 17 residues. The CDR3 sequence: CASSDIPGLADLWEQYF. The CDR3 DNA is TGTGCCAGCAGCGATATACCGGGACTAGCGGACCTTTGGGAGCAGTACTTC.

The chain combines TRBV4-3 with TRBJ2-1, with TRBD1 matching 8 bases. The germline gives CDR1 LGHNA, CDR2 YSLEER. The CDR3 is 17 amino acids. V gave up 0 bases and J gave up 3 bases; unmatched junction bases: 7. CDR3 loop: CASSQEEPGGDYNEQFF. CDR3 DNA: TGCGCCAGCAGCCAAGAGGAACCAGGGGGCGACTACAATGAGCAGTTCTTC.

The chain uses TRBV7-2 and TRBJ2-5; D call uncertain. The CDR3 has 16 residues. V lost 1 base, J lost 3 bases, and 15 bases lay in between. Per germline, CDR1 SGHTA and CDR2 FQGNSA. CDR3 protein: CASSLGFRVGKETQYF. CDR3 nucleotides: TGTGCCAGCAGCTTAGGTTTCCGGGTGGGAAAAGAGACCCAGTACTTC. The complete variable domain, with remaining parts taken from reference TRBV7-2 and TRBJ2-5, reads GAGVSQSPSNKVTEKGKDVELRCDPISGHTALYWYRQSLGQGLEFLIYFQGNSAPDKSGLPSDRFSAERTGGSVSTLTIQRTQQEDSAVYLCASSLGFRVGKETQYFGPGTRLLVL.

This clone was counted between two and nine times. This chain joins TRBV23-1 and TRBJ1-1; tentatively, D is TRBD1 (5 bases). TRBV23-1 is flagged as an ORF with uncertain function. The CDR3 is made up of 12 amino acids. This chain's CDR3 is CAPSLRGAEAFF. The CDR3 DNA reads TGCGCTCCTTCCCTGAGGGGCGCTGAAGCTTTCTTT.

This clone has only one observation. The CDR3 reads CASSAAGLASSYEQYF. The DNA of the CDR3 is TGTGCCAGCAGCGCCGCTGGACTAGCGAGCTCCTACGAGCAGTACTTC. The chain links TRBV9 to TRBJ2-7, with 9 nucleotides matching TRBD2. The germline gives CDR1 SGDLS, CDR2 YYNGEE. The J segment lost 0 bases and the V segment lost 3 bases, leaving 7 bases of the junction unmatched. The CDR3 contains 16 residues.

The chain employs TRBV7-9 and TRBJ2-1; weak D call: TRBD2 (5 bases). Looked up from germline, CDR1 is SEHNR and CDR2 is FQNEAQ (reference sequence). This CDR3 has 19 amino acids. V was clipped by 6 bases and J by 0 bases, with 24 bases between them. The CDR3 sequence: CASSSYYADMGSSYNEQFF. CDR3 bases: TGTGCCAGCAGTAGTTATTATGCGGATATGGGGAGCTCCTACAATGAGCAGTTCTTC. The variable domain in full, with the rest retrieved from reference TRBV7-9 and TRBJ2-1, is DTGVSQNPRHKITKRGQNVTFRCDPISEHNRLYWYRQTLGQGPEFLTYFQNEAQLEKSRLLSDRFSAERPKGSFSTLEIQRTEQGDSAMYLCASSSYYADMGSSYNEQFFGPGTRLTVL.

This sequence joins TRBV28 and TRBJ2-4; 7 bases map to TRBD1. V dropped 7 bases and J dropped 8; count of bases not matched to a gene: 17. Germline CDR1 and CDR2: MDHEN and SYDVKM. This CDR3 region has 16 residues. CDR3 bases: TGTGCCAGCACGACCCGCCGACAGGGAAGGTTTGACATTCAGTACTTC. Protein product: CASTTRRQGRFDIQYF.

The V gene is TRBV4-3, the J gene TRBJ1-2, with D uncertain. This CDR3 has 16 amino acids. V lost 0 bases and J lost 6, with 17 bases in between. Germline CDR1 and CDR2: LGHNA and YSLEER. CDR3 bases: TGCGCCAGCAGCCAAGACTTGGCCAACGGAGGGAATGGCTACACCTTC. The encoded protein is CASSQDLANGGNGYTF.

The chain uses TRBV5-8 and TRBJ1-1; 7 bases agree with TRBD1. V lost 2 bases, J lost 11 bases, and 15 bases stayed unmatched. This CDR3 comprises 15 residues. In germline, CDR1 is SGHTS, CDR2 YDEGEE. The chain's CDR3 is CASSFVGQANIDAFF. CDR3 coding DNA: TGTGCCAGCAGCTTTGTCGGACAGGCGAACATTGACGCTTTCTTT.

The chain is built from TRBV6-5 and TRBJ1-4, with D possibly TRBD1 on 5 matching bases. The CDR3 covers 15 residues. Germline CDR1 reads MNHEY; CDR2 reads SVGAGI. The V gene lost 4 bases and the J gene lost 11 bases, with 20 bases spanning the gap. The CDR3 bases are TGTGCCAGCAGTTCGACCTCGGGGGGACGGGGGAAACTGTTTTTT. It codes for CASSSTSGGRGKLFF.

The chain recombines TRBV27 with TRBJ1-5, with D tentatively TRBD1 (5 bases). Germline CDR1 MNHEY, CDR2 SMNVEV (reference sequence). V dropped 2 bases and J dropped 7 bases, with 15 bases sitting between them. This CDR3 is built from 15 residues. This CDR3 reads CASSLGQGVRQPQHF. The CDR3 DNA is TGTGCCAGCAGTTTAGGCCAGGGTGTCCGGCAGCCCCAGCATTTT.

The chain combines TRBV9 with TRBJ2-2; no firm D call. Germline V CDR1 and CDR2: SGDLS, YYNGEE. This CDR3 has 12 amino acids. V was cut by 0 bases and J by 4 bases, with 1 base left in between. The CDR3 spells CASSVATGELFF. The DNA for the CDR3 is TGTGCCAGCAGCGTAGCCACCGGGGAGCTGTTTTTT. Based on the CDR3 plus reference TRBV9 and TRBJ2-2, the full variable domain is DSGVTQTPKHLITATGQRVTLRCSPRSGDLSVYWYQQSLDQGLQFLIQYYNGEERAKGNILERFSAQQFPDLHSELNLSSLELGDSALYFCASSVATGELFFGEGSRLTVL.

The chain links TRBV6-4 to TRBJ1-2; 8 bases align to TRBD1. Per the germline V gene, CDR1 is MRHNA and CDR2 is SNTAGT. This CDR3 contains 13 residues. The V gene end was trimmed by 4 bases and the J gene end by 4 bases; junction bases not matched to a gene: 2. The CDR3 DNA follows: TGTGCCAGCAGTGGAACAGGGGGCTATGGCTACACCTTC. It specifies CASSGTGGYGYTF.

The genes are TRBV6-1 and TRBJ1-4; possible D gene TRBD1, 6 bases. Trimming pared 2 bases from V and 13 bases from J, leaving 17 bases between. Germline-derived CDR1 and CDR2 are MNHNS and SASEGT. This CDR3 region has 14 residues. Written as DNA, the CDR3 is TGTGCCAGCAGTGAACAGGGACAAAAACCCGGACTGTTTTTT. Protein product: CASSEQGQKPGLFF.

The chain uses TRBV4-2 and TRBJ1-2; D gene ambiguous. Between the trimmed V and J ends, which lost 3 bases and 6 bases, there was a span of 17 bases. Germline V CDR1 and CDR2: LGHNA, YNFKEQ. CDR3 size: 15 residues. The CDR3 region has the DNA TGTGCCAGCAGCCATCCCGACCCCGATGGGAATGGCTACACCTTC. This sequence encodes CASSHPDPDGNGYTF.

The chain recombines TRBV13 with TRBJ2-7, with D possibly being TRBD1 (6 bases). With 5 bases removed from V and 1 base from J, the gap between germline ends came to 9 bases. This CDR3 is 13 amino acids long. Germline V gives CDR1 PRHDT, CDR2 FYEKMQ (reference sequence). The CDR3 spells CASSVQGSYEQYF. CDR3 nucleotides: TGTGCCAGCAGCGTACAGGGATCCTACGAGCAGTACTTC. The variable domain in full, completed from reference TRBV13 and TRBJ2-7, reads AAGVIQSPRHLIKEKRETATLKCYPIPRHDTVYWYQQGPGQDPQFLISFYEKMQSDKGSIPDRFSAQQFSDYHSELNMSSLELGDSALYFCASSVQGSYEQYFGPGTRLTVT.

This clone was recorded only once. The rearrangement uses TRBV11-2 and TRBJ2-2, with a possible D match to TRBD1 (5 bases). Trimming shortened V by 5 bases and J by 4 bases, and 20 bases separated the two germline ends. Germline CDR1 is SGHAT and CDR2 is FQNNGV. The CDR3 extends over 17 amino acids. The CDR3 nucleotides are TGTGCCAGCAGCAGCACATCCCAAAAGGGGCCCACCGGGGAGCTGTTTTTT. Protein product: CASSSTSQKGPTGELFF.

V is TRBV7-9 and J is TRBJ1-6; D gene uncertain. This CDR3 has 12 residues. Germline V lookup: CDR1 SEHNR, CDR2 FQNEAQ (reference sequence). Trimming stripped 6 bases from V and 6 bases from J, with 6 bases between. CDR3 DNA: TGTGCCAGCAGTAACGTTAATTCACCCCTCCACTTT. Protein: CASSNVNSPLHF.

This chain joins TRBV11-2 and TRBJ2-7; no reliable D call. V was pared by 1 base and J by 5 bases, with 6 bases between. Germline CDR1 is SGHAT and CDR2 is FQNNGV. The CDR3 spans 12 residues. The CDR3 bases are TGTGCCAGCAGCTTAGTAGGTGACGAGCAGTACTTC. Translation: CASSLVGDEQYF.